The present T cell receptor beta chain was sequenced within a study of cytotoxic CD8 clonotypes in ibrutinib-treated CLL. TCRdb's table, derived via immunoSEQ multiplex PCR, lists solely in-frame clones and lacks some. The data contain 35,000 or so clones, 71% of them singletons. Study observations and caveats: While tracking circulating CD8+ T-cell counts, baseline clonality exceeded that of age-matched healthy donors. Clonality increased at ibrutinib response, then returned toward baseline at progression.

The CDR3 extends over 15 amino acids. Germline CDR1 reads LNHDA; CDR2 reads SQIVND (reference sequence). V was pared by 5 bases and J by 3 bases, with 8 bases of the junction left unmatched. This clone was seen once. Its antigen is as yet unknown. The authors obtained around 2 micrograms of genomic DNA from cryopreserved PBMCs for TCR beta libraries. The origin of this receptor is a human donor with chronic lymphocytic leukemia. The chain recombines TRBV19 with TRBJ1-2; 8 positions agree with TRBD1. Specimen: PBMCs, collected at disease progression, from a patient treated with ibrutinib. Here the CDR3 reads CASSGYRGVDYGYTF. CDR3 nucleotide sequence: TGTGCCAGTAGTGGCTACAGGGGGGTAGACTATGGCTACACCTTC. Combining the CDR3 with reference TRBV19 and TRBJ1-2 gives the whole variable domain DGGITQSPKYLFRKEGQNVTLSCEQNLNHDAMYWYRQDPGQGLRLIYYSQIVNDFQKGDIAEGYSVSREKKESFPLTVTSAQKNPTAFYLCASSGYRGVDYGYTFGSGTRLTVV.